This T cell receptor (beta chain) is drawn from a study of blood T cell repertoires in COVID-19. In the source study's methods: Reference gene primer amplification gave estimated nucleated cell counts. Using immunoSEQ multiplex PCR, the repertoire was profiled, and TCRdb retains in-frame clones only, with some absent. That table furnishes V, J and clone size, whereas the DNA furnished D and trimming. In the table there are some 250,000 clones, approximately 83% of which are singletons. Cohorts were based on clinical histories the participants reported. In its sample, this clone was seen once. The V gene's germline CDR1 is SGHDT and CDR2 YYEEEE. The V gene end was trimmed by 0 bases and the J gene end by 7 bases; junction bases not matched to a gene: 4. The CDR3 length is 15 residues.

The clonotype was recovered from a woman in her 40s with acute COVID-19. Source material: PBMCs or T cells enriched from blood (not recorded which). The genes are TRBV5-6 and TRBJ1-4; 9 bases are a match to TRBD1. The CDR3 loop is CASSLGTGVGEKLFF. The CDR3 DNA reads TGTGCCAGCAGCTTGGGGACAGGGGTTGGTGAAAAACTGTTTTTT. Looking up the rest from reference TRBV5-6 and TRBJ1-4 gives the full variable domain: DAGVTQSPTHLIKTRGQQVTLRCSPKSGHDTVSWYQQALGQGPQFIFQYYEEEERQRGNFPDRFSGHQFPNYSSELNVNALLLGDSALYLCASSLGTGVGEKLFFGSGTQLSVL.